One sample yielded the 7 T cell receptor beta chains listed below, sequenced in a study of cytomegalovirus exposure and HLA in healthy donors. The data were produced by immunoSEQ multiplex PCR, yet TCRdb's version contains in-frame clones alone and is incomplete. The table includes 300,000 to 400,000 clones, 86% detected once. Input material: PBMCs. These receptors were obtained from a woman between 18 and 29 years old in good health and CMV-seronegative.

For this clone: This specimen includes other DNA sequences encoding the same CDR3. The rearrangement joins TRBV18 to TRBJ2-4; TRBD1 agrees at 9 bases. The V gene end was trimmed by 3 bases and the J gene end by 5 bases; junction bases not matched to a gene: 2. The CDR3 runs to 14 residues. The germline gives CDR1 KGHSH, CDR2 LQKENI. The CDR3 sequence: CASSPRTGENIQYF. The CDR3 DNA reads TGTGCCAGCTCACCCCGGACAGGGGAAAACATTCAGTACTTC. Full variable domain (missing parts from reference TRBV18 and TRBJ2-4): NAGVMQNPRHLVRRRGQEARLRCSPMKGHSHVYWYRQLPEEGLKFMVYLQKENIIDESGMPKERFSAEFPKEGPSILRIQQVVRGDSAAYFCASSPRTGENIQYFGAGTRLSVL.

The chain is built from TRBV9 and TRBJ2-1, with a tentative D call TRBD2 (7 bases). The CDR3 is 18 residues long. Germline V gene sequence: CDR1 SGDLS, CDR2 YYNGEE. Trimming shortened V by 4 bases and J by 1 base, and 21 bases separated the two germline ends. The CDR3 reads CASSRRGGRAGSYNEQFF. DNA of the CDR3: TGTGCCAGCAGCCGTAGAGGGGGGAGGGCAGGGTCCTACAATGAGCAGTTCTTC.

The V call is TRBV6-1, the J call TRBJ1-5; tentatively, D is TRBD1 (5 bases). The CDR3 totals 16 residues. Germline V gene lookup returns CDR1 MNHNS and CDR2 SASEGT. The germline V and J ends were trimmed by 2 bases and 2 bases, with 13 bases remaining between them. The CDR3 spells CASSEYRKMGNQPQHF. CDR3 nucleotides: TGTGCCAGCAGTGAATACAGGAAGATGGGCAATCAGCCCCAGCATTTT.

CDR3 loop: CSVVRSGRGNTIYF. The CDR3, as DNA: TGCAGCGTTGTACGGTCGGGGAGAGGAAACACCATATATTTT. The V gene is TRBV29-1, the J gene TRBJ1-3; D unclear. This CDR3 has 14 amino acids. CDR1 is SQVTM and CDR2 is ANQGSEA in the germline V gene. Trimming removed 4 bases from V and 4 bases from J, with 14 bases in between.

This chain links TRBV10-2 with TRBJ2-1, with 12 bases lining up with TRBD2. Germline loops: CDR1 WSHSY, CDR2 SAAADI. The CDR3 covers 17 residues. The trim removed 6 bases at V and 0 bases at J, leaving 6 bases unmatched. CDR3 sequence (DNA): TGCGCCAGCAGGTCTAGCGGGAGGGTTAGCTCCTACAATGAGCAGTTCTTC. Its protein product is CASRSSGRVSSYNEQFF.

As concerns this clone: Sequence at one end of the junction differs from germline and may be a read error. The rearrangement links TRBV5-4 to TRBJ2-1, with D possibly being TRBD2 (6 bases). This CDR3 is built from 13 residues. Per germline, CDR1 SGHNT and CDR2 YYREEE (reference sequence). CDR3 sequence reads: CASSPERAGPQIF. The CDR3 DNA reads as TGTGCCAGCAGCCCCGAGAGGGCGGGACCTCAAATCTTC.

The chain uses TRBV7-8 and TRBJ2-2; 7 nucleotides match TRBD1. Germline values: CDR1 SGHVS, CDR2 FQNEAQ. The V and J ends lost 5 bases and 5 bases, in that order; junction bases with no gene match: 2. The CDR3 is made up of 13 amino acids. The CDR3 coding sequence is TGTGCCAGCAGCGGGACAGTAACCGGGGAGCTGTTTTTT. It is translated as CASSGTVTGELFF.